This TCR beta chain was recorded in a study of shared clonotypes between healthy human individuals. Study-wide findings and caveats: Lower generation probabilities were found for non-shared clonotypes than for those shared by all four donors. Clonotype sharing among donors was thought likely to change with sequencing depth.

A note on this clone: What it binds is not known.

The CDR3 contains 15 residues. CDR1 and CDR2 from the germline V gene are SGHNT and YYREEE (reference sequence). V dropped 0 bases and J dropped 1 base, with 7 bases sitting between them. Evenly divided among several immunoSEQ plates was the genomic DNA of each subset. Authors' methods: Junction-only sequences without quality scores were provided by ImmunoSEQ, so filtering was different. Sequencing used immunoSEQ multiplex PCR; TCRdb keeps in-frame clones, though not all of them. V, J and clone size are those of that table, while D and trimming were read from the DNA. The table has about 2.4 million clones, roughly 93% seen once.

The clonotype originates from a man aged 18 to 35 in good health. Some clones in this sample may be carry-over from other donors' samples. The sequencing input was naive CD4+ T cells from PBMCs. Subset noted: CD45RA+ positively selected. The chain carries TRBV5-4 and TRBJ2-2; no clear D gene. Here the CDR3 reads CASSLAPGNTGELFF. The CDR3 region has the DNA TGTGCCAGCAGCTTGGCGCCAGGGAACACCGGGGAGCTGTTTTTT.